This T cell receptor (beta chain) was recovered during a study of CD8+CD57+ T cells in acquired aplastic anemia (dated by TCRdb to the late 2010s). Broadly, across the study: Extracted DNA from sorted CD4+ and CD8+ cells averaged around 3.3 ug, ranging from about 0.2 to 30 ug. Mean read counts for healthy donor samples were 8.5 million to 10.8 million for CD4+ cells and under 14 million for CD8+ cells. The investigation overall reported the following: Although twenty-nine CD8+ CDR3 sequences were shared by patients and controls, these sequences appeared highly expressed in patients and within the immunodominant clones of patients. No significant difference in CD8+ Simpson's diversity was found between patients and healthy controls (P=0.060).

Profiling of TCR beta VDJ combinations and CDR3 sequences used genomic DNA as the template. An Illumina HiSeq 2000 was the platform used for TCR repertoire sequencing. The authors' pipeline ran thus. Repertoire assessment relied on Simpson's diversity index, CDR3 size and DJ length profiles, and TRBV/TRBJ rearrangement plots. The most abundant DNA sequence in the deep sequencing data was defined as the immunodominant clone. CDR3 amino acid sequences were screened for sharing across subjects and were compared with published repertoires and the VDJdb database. The public sequencing data were trimmed at Q25 with fastp and processed into clonotypes with MiXCR by TCRdb, which kept only in-frame beta chains. Duplicate CDR3 protein sequences are folded into a single record with the most common DNA and genes. TCRdb's processing, not the study's, gives the V and J calls here. This sample gives more than 150,000 distinct CDR3 sequences in total; about half of them show up just once. The top ten hold 2.5% to 3.5% of the sample.

TCR repertoires of sorted CD4+ and CD8+ blood T cells from severe aplastic anemia patients and healthy subjects were deep-sequenced in the study. Ficoll-Paque density gradient centrifugation was used to isolate peripheral blood mononuclear cells. Before DNA was extracted, CD4+ and CD8+ T cells were sorted using either FACS or magnetic beads. Including the terminal cysteine and phenylalanine, the CDR3 comprises 13 residues. Only the CDR3 region is kept as DNA, spanning 39 bases read in frame from base 1. From a lookup of the germline V gene, CDR1 and CDR2 are MGHDK and SYGVNS. The table lists this clonotype with a few counts. What this receptor recognizes is not known. A junction boundary mismatches the germline segment, possibly from a read error.

Sequencing was done on a sample of sorted CD4+, CD8+, or CD8+CD57+ T cells (not recorded which) from PBMCs. The chain joins TRBV25-1 to TRBJ2-1, with the D call perhaps TRBD1 or TRBD2, as 5 bases match in each case. The source is a human donor in good health. The CDR3 loop reads CASSYLGVNGQFF. The DNA is TGTGCCAGCAGTTACCTGGGGGTCAATGGGCAGTTCTTC. Here the CDR3 is joined to the reference TRBV25-1 and TRBJ2-1 genes, and the full variable domain is: EADIYQTPRYLVIGTGKKITLECSQTMGHDKMYWYQQDPGMELHLIHYSYGVNSTEKGDLSSESTVSRIRTEHFPLTLESARPSHTSQYLCASSYLGVNGQFFGPGTRLTVL.